These 6 T cell receptor beta chains came from one sample sequenced in a study of blood T cell repertoires in COVID-19. The assay was immunoSEQ multiplex PCR, and TCRdb's table has in-frame clones only and misses some. The data contain 100,000 to 150,000 clones, 80% to 90% of them singletons. The sequencing sample was made of PBMCs or T cells enriched from blood (not recorded which). The receptor set was obtained from a woman aged 45-60 years who had recovered from COVID-19.

The chain joins TRBV5-4 to TRBJ2-7; 7 positions agree with TRBD1. Germline V gene sequence: CDR1 SGHNT, CDR2 YYREEE (reference sequence). The length of the CDR3 is 14 residues. The V gene end was trimmed by 4 bases and the J gene end by 3 bases; junction bases not matched to a gene: 7. The CDR3 loop reads CASSQPRDSYEQYF. CDR3 DNA: TGTGCCAGCAGCCAACCTAGGGACAGCTACGAGCAGTACTTC.

The V call is TRBV29-1, the J call TRBJ2-7, with 15 nucleotides matching TRBD2. Germline CDR1 SQVTM, CDR2 ANQGSEA. J lost 3 bases, V lost 1 base, and 13 bases had no gene match. CDR3 length: 19 residues. In DNA, the CDR3 is TGCAGCGTTGAAGGCTACCCGGGACTAGCGGGGGGTGTAGTCTACGAGCAGTACTTC. Its protein product is CSVEGYPGLAGGVVYEQYF.

The V call is TRBV7-2, the J call TRBJ1-2; perhaps TRBD1 as D (5 bases). Germline V gives CDR1 SGHTA, CDR2 FQGNSA. V was pared by 5 bases and J by 2 bases, with 9 bases between. The CDR3 consists of 13 residues. DNA for the CDR3: TGTGCCAGCAGCCCACAGGAGAACTATGGCTACACCTTC. It is translated as CASSPQENYGYTF.

The chain is built from TRBV3-1 (or the pseudogene TRBV3-2) and TRBJ2-2; 10 nucleotides match TRBD1. Germline V CDR1 and CDR2: LGHDT, YNNKEL (reference sequence). V lost 2 bases to trimming and J lost 5 bases; unmatched junction nucleotides: 5. The length of the CDR3 is 16 residues. As DNA, the CDR3 is TGTGCCAGCAGCCAACCGGACAGGGGGGTTACCGGGGAGCTGTTTTTT. Encoded protein: CASSQPDRGVTGELFF.

The chain combines TRBV7-9 with TRBJ2-2; the match to TRBD1 covers 10 bases. CDR1 and CDR2 (germline): SEHNR, FQNEAQ (reference sequence). The length of the CDR3 is 15 residues. With V trimmed by 6 bases and J by 6 bases, 7 bases remained unmatched. The CDR3 sequence: CASRQRTGGAGELFF. For the CDR3, the DNA is TGTGCCAGCAGACAACGGACAGGGGGAGCCGGGGAGCTGTTTTTT. Full variable domain (missing parts from reference TRBV7-9 and TRBJ2-2): DTGVSQNPRHKITKRGQNVTFRCDPISEHNRLYWYRQTLGQGPEFLTYFQNEAQLEKSRLLSDRFSAERPKGSFSTLEIQRTEQGDSAMYLCASRQRTGGAGELFFGEGSRLTVL.

The chain combines TRBV4-1 with TRBJ2-2, with 10 positions matching TRBD1. This CDR3 has 20 residues. V lost 0 bases and J lost 4; bases outside the gene matches: 14. Germline loops: CDR1 MGHRA, CDR2 YSYEKL. This CDR3 is CASSQDFGGTGAISTGELFF. The CDR3 DNA reads TGCGCCAGCAGCCAAGATTTCGGAGGGACAGGGGCGATATCCACCGGGGAGCTGTTTTTT.